The 15 T cell receptor beta chains below come from one sample, sequenced in a study of control samples from healthy donors and cancer patients. The protocol was immunoSEQ multiplex PCR, while the TCRdb copy is restricted to in-frame clones and leaves out a portion. The sample shows roughly 150,000 clones, approximately 93% of them seen only once. The source material was blood. The receptors were sampled from a man aged 50-59 years in good health.

V and J are TRBV6-6 and TRBJ2-7; TRBD1 aligns across 12 bases. V was pared by 6 bases and J by 2 bases, with 8 bases of the junction left unmatched. The CDR3 is 16 residues long. Germline CDR1 MNHNY, CDR2 SVGAGI (reference sequence). CDR3 sequence reads: CASSRPGQGATYEQYF. CDR3 coding DNA: TGTGCCAGCAGCAGACCGGGACAGGGGGCTACCTACGAGCAGTACTTC.

V usage is TRBV11-2 and J usage is TRBJ2-2, with 9 bases identical to TRBD1. The CDR3 is made up of 17 amino acids. V gave up 5 bases and J gave up 4 bases; unmatched junction bases: 11. The germline V gene encodes CDR1 SGHAT and CDR2 FQNNGV. This CDR3 reads CASSPDRGILPTGELFF. The DNA for the CDR3 is TGTGCCAGCAGCCCCGACAGGGGGATCTTACCCACCGGGGAGCTGTTTTTT.

The chain has TRBV5-6 and TRBJ2-7; possible D gene TRBD1, 5 bases. The CDR3 contains 12 residues. With 0 bases removed from V and 11 bases from J, the gap between germline ends came to 12 bases. Looked up from germline, CDR1 is SGHDT and CDR2 is YYEEEE. CDR3 in DNA: TGTGCCAGCAGCTTGGGTAGGGCAGGGAAGTACTTC. Translation: CASSLGRAGKYF.

This sequence joins TRBV12-3 or TRBV12-4 and TRBJ1-5; D remains unclear. The CDR3 extends over 13 amino acids. Trimming removed 4 bases from V and 5 bases from J, with 9 bases in between. DNA for the CDR3: TGTGCCAGCAGTTCGTCGGACTATCAGCCCCAGCATTTT. Translating it yields CASSSSDYQPQHF.

This chain uses TRBV2 with TRBJ2-3; the D call may be TRBD1 or TRBD2 (6 bases each). This CDR3 has 15 residues. V was trimmed by 9 bases and J by 0 bases, leaving 16 bases between them. Germline CDR1 SNHLY, CDR2 FYNNEI. DNA for the CDR3: TGTGCCAGTCGAGCCGGGGGCTCTAGCACAGATACGCAGTATTTT. Its protein product is CASRAGGSSTDTQYF.

The rearrangement links TRBV6-5 to TRBJ1-5; tentative D call: TRBD1 (6 bases). The germline V gene encodes CDR1 MNHEY and CDR2 SVGAGI. The V end lost 0 bases, the J end lost 4 bases, and 10 bases lay between the germline ends. This CDR3 contains 15 residues. CDR3 sequence (DNA): TGTGCCAGCAGTTACTCCGCCAGGGGAAATCAGCCCCAGCATTTT. This translates into CASSYSARGNQPQHF.

J is TRBJ2-7 and V is TRBV24-1; possibly TRBD1 for D (5 bases). This CDR3 region has 14 residues. Germline CDR1 and CDR2: KGHDR and SFDVKD. V dropped 4 bases and J dropped 5 bases, with 14 bases sitting between them. The CDR3: CATSERGSNHEQYF. In nucleotides, the CDR3 is TGTGCCACCAGTGAAAGGGGTAGTAACCACGAGCAGTACTTC.

V and J are TRBV14 and TRBJ1-2; no clear D. V lost 4 bases and J lost 8, with 11 bases in between. Germline V gives CDR1 SGHDN, CDR2 FVKESK. This CDR3 has 12 residues. The DNA of the CDR3 is TGTGCCAGCAGCCCCTCTCGGAGGGGCTACACCTTC. Protein sequence: CASSPSRRGYTF.

CDR3 region: CASSLGWRTYEQYF. The CDR3 DNA reads TGCGCCAGCAGCTTGGGGTGGCGTACCTACGAGCAGTACTTC. This chain connects TRBV5-1 to TRBJ2-7; D not certain. This CDR3 comprises 14 residues. CDR1 is SGHRS, CDR2 YFSETQ, per germline. The ends were cut back, 0 bases at V and 2 bases at J, with 9 bases in the middle.

The chain recombines TRBV6-5 with TRBJ1-1; weak D call: TRBD1 (5 bases). V was shortened by 0 bases and J by 1 base, with 12 bases between the two germline ends. The CDR3 covers 16 residues. Germline values: CDR1 MNHEY, CDR2 SVGAGI. The CDR3 reads CASSYSPGLGNTEAFF. DNA of the CDR3: TGTGCCAGCAGTTACTCCCCGGGGCTCGGGAACACTGAAGCTTTCTTT.

J is TRBJ2-2 and V is TRBV7-6, with TRBD2 identical over 7 bases. Germline loops: CDR1 SGHVS, CDR2 FNYEAQ. The CDR3 contains 16 residues. Trimming took 1 base from V and 1 from J; bases not matched to a gene: 3. CDR3 region: CASSLVSSGNTGELFF. In DNA form, the CDR3 reads TGTGCCAGCAGCTTAGTATCTAGCGGGAACACCGGGGAGCTGTTTTTT.

The genes are TRBV4-1 and TRBJ2-1, with unresolved D. Germline V gene sequence: CDR1 MGHRA, CDR2 YSYEKL. This CDR3 contains 15 residues. V was clipped by 0 bases and J by 8 bases, with 14 bases between them. CDR3 region: CASSQEFGGVDEQFF. The DNA of the CDR3 is TGCGCCAGCAGCCAAGAGTTCGGTGGGGTTGATGAGCAGTTCTTC.

CDR3 DNA: TGCGCCAGCAGTGGGGCCGGGACAGGGGGCTTCCCCTGGTACGGCTACACCTTC. Amino acid sequence: CASSGAGTGGFPWYGYTF. The gene calls are TRBV10-1 and TRBJ1-2, with TRBD1 matching over 12 bases. The CDR3 is made up of 18 amino acids. Germline V gives CDR1 WNHNN, CDR2 SYGVQD (reference sequence). Trimming at V came to 4 bases and at J to 8 bases, leaving 17 bases not matched to a gene.

The rearrangement uses TRBV27 and TRBJ2-7, with D perhaps matching TRBD1 (6 bases). CDR1 MNHEY and CDR2 SMNVEV come from the germline V gene (reference sequence). V was cut by 2 bases and J by 2 bases, with 13 bases left in between. The CDR3 runs 15 residues. CDR3 DNA sequence: TGTGCCAGCAGTTTAAGGAACAGGGCCACCTACGAGCAGTACTTC. It is translated as CASSLRNRATYEQYF.

The chain couples TRBV6-4 to TRBJ1-6; TRBD1 might be the D (5 bases). Trimming shortened V by 6 bases and J by 7 bases, and 13 bases separated the two germline ends. This CDR3 contains 14 residues. Per the germline V gene, CDR1 is MRHNA and CDR2 is SNTAGT. The CDR3 protein is CASSPDGANSPLHF. CDR3 sequence (DNA): TGTGCCAGCAGCCCCGATGGGGCAAATTCACCCCTCCACTTT.